These 2 T cell receptor beta chains were sequenced from one sample in a study of shared clonotypes between healthy human individuals. The assay was immunoSEQ multiplex PCR, and TCRdb's table has in-frame clones only and misses some. Of about 1.5 million clones listed, approximately 97% are singletons. The specimen sequenced was naive CD4+ T cells sorted from blood. Subset of the sample: CD45RA+ positively selected. The source is a man aged 25 to 40 in good health.

CDR3 amino acids: CASSRGGPSYNEQFF. The CDR3 DNA reads TGTGCCAGCAGCCGCGGCGGGCCTTCCTACAATGAGCAGTTCTTC. This chain uses TRBV28 with TRBJ2-1; TRBD2 might be the D (5 bases). The germline CDR1 and CDR2 sequences are MDHEN and SYDVKM. The CDR3 totals 15 residues. The V gene lost 6 bases and the J gene lost 1 base, with 13 bases spanning the gap.

The chain recombines TRBV7-2 with TRBJ2-7; possibly TRBD2 for D (5 bases). Germline V CDR1 and CDR2: SGHTA, FQGNSA. This CDR3 comprises 13 residues. V lost 5 bases to trimming and J lost 2 bases, with 10 bases between them. The CDR3 loop is CASSGLETYEQYF. The CDR3 DNA reads as TGTGCCAGCAGCGGACTCGAGACCTACGAGCAGTACTTC. Filled out from reference TRBV7-2 and TRBJ2-7, the complete variable domain reads GAGVSQSPSNKVTEKGKDVELRCDPISGHTALYWYRQSLGQGLEFLIYFQGNSAPDKSGLPSDRFSAERTGGSVSTLTIQRTQQEDSAVYLCASSGLETYEQYFGPGTRLTVT.